The 19 T cell receptor beta chains presented below share a single source sample, sequenced in a study of cytomegalovirus exposure and HLA in healthy donors. PCR primers comprised 60 Vbeta and 13 Jbeta primers. The table came from immunoSEQ multiplex PCR; TCRdb's copy has only in-frame clones and leaves some out. The table lists 200,000 to 250,000 clones, around 80% of them singletons. Sample: PBMCs. The receptors come from a woman aged 55-69 years in good health and CMV-seropositive.

This clone was seen just once. The chain carries TRBV7-9 and TRBJ1-2; 10 bases match TRBD1. The CDR3 contains 15 residues. Germline V CDR1 and CDR2: SEHNR, FQNEAQ (reference sequence). J lost 9 bases, V lost 5 bases, and 12 bases had no gene match. Here the CDR3 reads CASSQAGTGAKSYTF. DNA of the CDR3: TGTGCCAGCAGCCAGGCCGGGACAGGGGCGAAGAGCTACACCTTC.

This clone showed up just a few times. V gene TRBV7-9 combines with J gene TRBJ1-2, with D maybe TRBD1 (6 bases). The CDR3 contains 16 residues. From germline, CDR1 is SEHNR and CDR2 FQNEAQ (reference sequence). V dropped 4 bases and J dropped 5 bases, with 20 bases sitting between them. The CDR3 coding sequence is TGTGCCAGCAGCTGGGGTAGCGGGGGCCGAGTTTATGGCTACACCTTC. It codes for CASSWGSGGRVYGYTF.

This clone was observed a few times. J is TRBJ1-4 and V is TRBV4-1; 7 bases are shared with TRBD1. Unmatched junction bases numbered 5, after V lost 2 bases and J lost 8 bases. From germline, CDR1 is MGHRA and CDR2 YSYEKL. The CDR3 spans 14 residues. The CDR3 DNA reads TGCGCCAGCAGCCAAACGGGACAGAGAGAAAAACTGTTTTTT. Translation: CASSQTGQREKLFF.

This chain uses TRBV6-1 with TRBJ1-3; no definite D call. The germline CDR1 and CDR2 sequences are MNHNS and SASEGT. CDR3 length equals 14 residues. The V end lost 7 bases, the J end lost 0 bases, and 10 bases lay between the germline ends. The CDR3 DNA is TGTGCCAGCACCCTCGACACCTCTGGAAACACCATATATTTT. Amino acids: CASTLDTSGNTIYF.

The rearrangement uses TRBV12-5 and TRBJ2-7; 11 bases agree with TRBD2. Germline CDR1 is LGHNT and CDR2 is FRNRAP. The CDR3 covers 16 residues. The ends lost 6 bases at V and 7 bases at J; junction bases unmatched: 14. CDR3 region: CASGTPSGTSGLEQYF. The CDR3 DNA is TGTGCTAGTGGCACGCCGTCCGGGACTAGCGGACTTGAGCAGTACTTC.

The chain is built from TRBV6-1 and TRBJ2-7; 8 bases are shared with TRBD1. This CDR3 has 12 residues. Germline V CDR1 and CDR2: MNHNS, SASEGT. J was trimmed by 5 bases and V by 6 bases; bases with no gene match: 3. CDR3 residues: CASSYRGDEQYF. CDR3 nucleotides: TGTGCCAGCAGCTACAGGGGGGACGAGCAGTACTTC.

The chain carries TRBV6-5 and TRBJ2-7; D is unclear. The CDR3 extends over 14 amino acids. V was clipped by 7 bases and J by 2 bases, with 15 bases between them. Germline V lookup: CDR1 MNHEY, CDR2 SVGAGI. The CDR3 loop reads CASTDHYRAYEQYF. In DNA, the CDR3 is TGTGCCAGCACCGACCATTACAGAGCCTACGAGCAGTACTTC.

The chain carries TRBV7-8 and TRBJ1-1, with D tentatively TRBD1 (5 bases). Germline-derived CDR1 and CDR2 are SGHVS and FQNEAQ. Trimming stripped 5 bases from V and 6 bases from J, with 10 bases between. This CDR3 contains 12 residues. In nucleotides, the CDR3 is TGTGCCAGCAGCCACCGGGGGGCTGAAGCTTTCTTT. This sequence encodes CASSHRGAEAFF. Based on the CDR3 plus reference TRBV7-8 and TRBJ1-1, the full variable domain is GAGVSQSPRYKVAKRGQDVALRCDPISGHVSLFWYQQALGQGPEFLTYFQNEAQLDKSGLPSDRFFAERPEGSVSTLKIQRTQQEDSAVYLCASSHRGAEAFFGQGTRLTVV.

The rearrangement joins TRBV5-1 to TRBJ2-3, with 10 positions matching TRBD2. Germline assignment: CDR1 SGHRS and CDR2 YFSETQ. J gave up 5 bases and V 0 bases, and 6 bases lay outside the gene matches. This CDR3 is built from 16 residues. The CDR3 loop reads CASSLGLAGVEDTQYF. The CDR3 DNA follows: TGCGCCAGCAGCTTGGGGCTAGCGGGAGTTGAAGATACGCAGTATTTT.

V usage is TRBV4-2 and J usage is TRBJ2-1, with D tentatively TRBD2 (7 bases). The CDR3 sequence is 16 residues long. Germline V gene lookup returns CDR1 LGHNA and CDR2 YNFKEQ. V gave up 2 bases and J gave up 4 bases, with 15 bases separating them. The CDR3 bases are TGTGCCAGCAGCCAATCTGGGGGGGGCCGATACAATGAGCAGTTCTTC. Protein product: CASSQSGGGRYNEQFF.

The gene calls are TRBV19 and TRBJ1-5, with D perhaps matching TRBD1 (5 bases). Trimming cost V 5 bases and J 0 bases, with 8 bases left between them. Germline values: CDR1 LNHDA, CDR2 SQIVND (reference sequence). The CDR3 sequence is 14 residues long. The CDR3 sequence: CASSRQNSNQPQHF. As DNA, the CDR3 is TGTGCCAGTAGTCGACAGAATAGCAATCAGCCCCAGCATTTT.

The rearrangement links TRBV7-2 to TRBJ2-7; no firm D call. Germline CDR1 and CDR2: SGHTA and FQGNSA. This CDR3 is built from 14 residues. V lost 2 bases to trimming and J lost 3 bases, with 11 bases between them. CDR3 amino acids: CASSLIQLNYEQYF. The CDR3 region has the DNA TGTGCCAGCAGCTTAATACAGCTGAACTACGAGCAGTACTTC.

The chain is built from TRBV28 and TRBJ1-5; D not certain. Between the trimmed V and J ends, which lost 4 bases and 7 bases, there was a span of 11 bases. CDR3 length: 13 amino acids. CDR1 MDHEN and CDR2 SYDVKM come from the germline V gene. The CDR3 loop reads CASSYEEGQPQHF. CDR3 DNA: TGTGCCAGCAGTTACGAGGAGGGCCAGCCCCAGCATTTT.

The chain couples TRBV5-1 to TRBJ2-3; 11 bases line up with TRBD2. The CDR3 has 16 residues. The ends lost 1 base at V and 6 bases at J; junction bases unmatched: 7. Germline values: CDR1 SGHRS, CDR2 YFSETQ. CDR3 loop: CASSLPTSGSSDTQYF. The CDR3 nucleotides read TGCGCCAGCAGCTTGCCAACTAGCGGGAGTTCGGATACGCAGTATTTT.

The chain uses TRBV7-6 and TRBJ1-5; possibly TRBD1 for D (6 bases). Per the germline V gene, CDR1 is SGHVS and CDR2 is FNYEAQ. The CDR3 is 17 residues long. Trimming took 5 bases from V and 2 from J, leaving 19 bases between them. The CDR3 nucleotides read TGTGCCAGCAGCGCTGGGGGAGGGGGAAGGGGCAATCAGCCCCAGCATTTT. Translation: CASSAGGGGRGNQPQHF. Combining the CDR3 with reference TRBV7-6 and TRBJ1-5 gives the whole variable domain GAGVSQSPRYKVTKRGQDVALRCDPISGHVSLYWYRQALGQGPEFLTYFNYEAQQDKSGLPNDRFSAERPEGSISTLTIQRTEQRDSAMYRCASSAGGGGRGNQPQHFGDGTRLSIL.

V gene TRBV11-2 combines with J gene TRBJ1-3; tentative D call: TRBD1 (5 bases). This CDR3 spans 15 amino acids. Germline V gives CDR1 SGHAT, CDR2 FQNNGV. V was shortened by 2 bases and J by 9 bases, with 17 bases between the two germline ends. The chain's CDR3 is CASSLQDHPGGTIYF. The DNA of the CDR3 is TGTGCCAGCAGCTTACAGGACCATCCCGGGGGCACCATATATTTT.

V usage is TRBV27 and J usage is TRBJ2-4; D possibly corresponds to TRBD2 (6 bases). This CDR3 comprises 16 residues. Trimming pared 7 bases from V and 2 bases from J, leaving 18 bases between. Per germline, CDR1 MNHEY and CDR2 SMNVEV (reference sequence). CDR3 nucleotide sequence: TGTGCCAGCACCCCTTACGGGGGTAAAACCAAAAACATTCAGTACTTC. Residues: CASTPYGGKTKNIQYF.

This clone turned up a few times. V gene TRBV2 combines with J gene TRBJ2-1, with TRBD1 identical over 7 bases. Losses at the gene ends were 8 bases for V and 6 bases for J; bases not matched to a gene: 16. The CDR3 has 16 residues. Germline assignment: CDR1 SNHLY and CDR2 FYNNEI. CDR3: CASAPRPGQSTNEQFF. The CDR3, as DNA: TGTGCCAGCGCTCCACGACCGGGACAGAGCACCAATGAGCAGTTCTTC. The whole variable domain, remainder taken from reference TRBV2 and TRBJ2-1, is EPEVTQTPSHQVTQMGQEVILRCVPISNHLYFYWYRQILGQKVEFLVSFYNNEISEKSEIFDDQFSVERPDGSNFTLKIRSTKLEDSAMYFCASAPRPGQSTNEQFFGPGTRLTVL.

The rearrangement links TRBV5-5 to TRBJ1-5, with D hard to call. Germline lookup yields CDR1 SGHKS and CDR2 YYEKEE (reference sequence). The CDR3 totals 15 residues. V was trimmed by 1 base and J by 6 bases, leaving 14 bases between them. The CDR3 region is CASSLLATRGQPQHF. The CDR3 DNA follows: TGTGCCAGCAGCTTGTTGGCCACTCGGGGTCAGCCCCAGCATTTT.